The 28 T cell receptor beta chains in this list originate from one sample, sequenced in a study of vaccination and CD4 T cells after COVID-19 (dated by TCRdb to the early 2020s). Libraries were built with PCR. Sequenced using an Illumina iSeq 100. At the Johns Hopkins FTIC core, DNA from the cultured CD4+ T cells underwent TCR sequencing with the Oncomine TCR Beta short-read assay. The public reads were run again by TCRdb, first through fastp at Q25 and then through MiXCR, and only productive beta chains were kept. Each entry is one CDR3 protein sequence, shown with its most common DNA and genes. The sample table shows under 15,000 distinct CDR3 sequences, and about 30% are seen once. Roughly 13% of the sample lies in the top ten. According to the study, the label for this sample's treatment or condition signals: roughly ten-day PBMC culture with coronavirus spike peptide pools or control peptides (ViraFEST assay).

No antigens are known for them. The specimen comprised CD4+ T cells from blood, cultured in vitro, sampled after SARS-CoV-2 vaccination. These receptors originate from a human donor who had recovered from COVID-19.

The chain recombines TRBV7-9 with TRBJ1-4; D uncertain. V lost 1 base to trimming and J lost 5 bases, with 11 bases between them. CDR3 length: 15 amino acids. Germline CDR1 and CDR2: SEHNR and FQNEAQ (reference sequence). CDR3 DNA: TGTGCCAGCAGCTTAGTAGGCAGAGTGAATGAAAAACTGTTTTTT. Its protein product is CASSLVGRVNEKLFF.

By proportion, this clonotype is medium-sized. The rearrangement links TRBV20-1 to TRBJ1-5; 8 nucleotides align to TRBD1. V shed 3 bases, J shed 0 bases, and the junction held 4 bases outside the gene matches. The CDR3 spans 15 residues. Germline V gene lookup returns CDR1 DFQATT and CDR2 SNEGSKA (reference sequence). The CDR3 sequence is CSASRTGFSNQPQHF. The CDR3 nucleotides read TGCAGTGCTAGCCGGACAGGGTTTAGCAATCAGCCCCAGCATTTT.

The chain couples TRBV20-1 to TRBJ2-7, with 7 bases aligning to TRBD2. This CDR3 contains 16 residues. V lost 2 bases, J lost 3 bases, and 13 bases stayed unmatched. Germline-derived CDR1 and CDR2 are DFQATT and SNEGSKA (reference sequence). CDR3 sequence reads: CSARQPLSGVNYEQYF. The CDR3 coding sequence is TGCAGTGCTAGACAACCCCTGAGCGGGGTGAACTACGAGCAGTACTTC.

This rearrangement joins TRBV5-4 to TRBJ2-5; 7 positions agree with TRBD2. Germline V CDR1 and CDR2: SGHNT, YYREEE (reference sequence). The CDR3 extends over 15 amino acids. Unmatched junction bases numbered 8, after V lost 2 bases and J lost 4 bases. The CDR3 spells CASSFSTSRRETQYF. In nucleotides, the CDR3 is TGTGCCAGCAGCTTCTCGACTAGCCGTCGAGAGACCCAGTACTTC.

The rearrangement links TRBV7-6 to TRBJ1-5; possible D gene TRBD1, 5 bases. Deletions cut 5 bases from V and 4 bases from J, with 9 bases between. There are 13 residues in the CDR3. Germline V gene lookup returns CDR1 SGHVS and CDR2 FNYEAQ. The CDR3 DNA sequence: TGTGCCAGCAGCACACAGGAGAATCAGCCCCAGCATTTT. Translating it yields CASSTQENQPQHF.

This clonotype was observed a handful of times. The V gene is TRBV7-2, the J gene TRBJ2-7; weak D call: TRBD1 (5 bases). Germline CDR1 is SGHTA and CDR2 is FQGNSA. The CDR3 sequence is 12 residues long. The V end was cut by 2 bases, the J end by 7 bases, with 9 bases between. CDR3 in amino acids: CASSLRGIEQYF. Written as DNA, the CDR3 is TGTGCCAGCAGCTTAAGGGGTATTGAGCAGTACTTC.

There are a few counts of this clonotype. V usage is TRBV7-6 and J usage is TRBJ1-2; D remains unclear. Germline V gene data show CDR1 as SGHVS and CDR2 as FNYEAQ. The CDR3 sequence is 15 residues long. Trimming removed 5 bases at V and 0 bases at J, with 13 bases between. The CDR3 region is CASSPRARANYGYTF. The CDR3 DNA is TGTGCCAGCAGCCCTCGGGCTCGGGCTAACTATGGCTACACCTTC.

With regard to this clonotype: A junction boundary mismatches the germline segment, possibly from a read error. The V call is TRBV11-3, the J call TRBJ2-3; D is possibly TRBD1 (7 bases). The CDR3 has 12 amino acids. In germline, CDR1 is SGHNT, CDR2 YENEEA. CDR3 in amino acids: CDSRGAGDTQYF. In DNA form, the CDR3 reads TGTGACAGCAGGGGGGCGGGGGATACGCAGTATTTT.

The chain links TRBV19 to TRBJ2-7; either TRBD1 or TRBD2 may fit D (6 bases each). The CDR3 is 15 residues long. Germline values: CDR1 LNHDA, CDR2 SQIVND (reference sequence). The V gene lost 3 bases and the J gene lost 2 bases, with 14 bases spanning the gap. DNA of the CDR3: TGTGCCAGTAGTATTCAGAGGGGGACTGCCTACGAGCAGTACTTC. Protein sequence: CASSIQRGTAYEQYF. Full variable domain (remainder filled in from reference TRBV19 and TRBJ2-7): DGGITQSPKYLFRKEGQNVTLSCEQNLNHDAMYWYRQDPGQGLRLIYYSQIVNDFQKGDIAEGYSVSREKKESFPLTVTSAQKNPTAFYLCASSIQRGTAYEQYFGPGTRLTVT.

The J gene is TRBJ2-7, the V gene TRBV27; 10 bases are a match to TRBD2. CDR3 size: 17 residues. After removal of 1 base from V and 2 bases from J, the junction contained 8 bases not matched to a gene. Looked up from germline, CDR1 is MNHEY and CDR2 is SMNVEV (reference sequence). The chain's CDR3 is CASSLFISGRPTYEQYF. CDR3 coding DNA: TGTGCCAGCAGTTTATTTATTAGCGGGAGGCCCACCTACGAGCAGTACTTC.

This clonotype came up a few times. DNA for the CDR3: TGTGCCAGCAGCTTAGACTATGGGCGGTATAGCAATCAGCCCCAGCATTTT. It is translated as CASSLDYGRYSNQPQHF. V gene TRBV7-2 combines with J gene TRBJ1-5; D remains unclear. The CDR3 has 17 amino acids. The V gene lost 1 base and the J gene lost 0 bases, with 13 bases spanning the gap. CDR1 and CDR2 (germline): SGHTA, FQGNSA. Filled out from reference TRBV7-2 and TRBJ1-5, the complete variable domain reads GAGVSQSPSNKVTEKGKDVELRCDPISGHTALYWYRQSLGQGLEFLIYFQGNSAPDKSGLPSDRFSAERTGGSVSTLTIQRTQQEDSAVYLCASSLDYGRYSNQPQHFGDGTRLSIL.

This clonotype has just a few counts. This chain links TRBV6-5 with TRBJ1-5; 7 positions match TRBD1. This CDR3 is built from 16 residues. The V and J ends lost 0 bases and 0 bases, in that order; junction bases with no gene match: 2. CDR1 and CDR2 (germline): MNHEY, SVGAGI. CDR3 residues: CASSYSGTDSNQPQHF. The CDR3 region has the DNA TGTGCCAGCAGTTACTCAGGGACAGATAGCAATCAGCCCCAGCATTTT.

This clonotype was picked up a small number of times. The V call is TRBV27, the J call TRBJ1-2; TRBD1 matches 9 bases. Germline trimming cut 6 bases from V and 4 bases from J; bases unmatched to any gene: 6. Looked up from germline, CDR1 is MNHEY and CDR2 is SMNVEV (reference sequence). The CDR3 consists of 14 residues. The CDR3 coding sequence is TGTGCCAGCAGCCCACAGGGGGCTGGCTATGGCTACACCTTC. Translation: CASSPQGAGYGYTF.

By frequency in the sample, this clonotype is large. The chain carries TRBV7-2 and TRBJ1-1; D is unclear. V shed 2 bases and J shed 11 bases, with 27 bases lying between them. The CDR3 totals 17 residues. Germline CDR1 is SGHTA and CDR2 is FQGNSA. CDR3 sequence (DNA): TGTGCCAGCAGCTTACGGATCGAGGACTACTACAAATCGGTGGCTTTCTTT. This encodes CASSLRIEDYYKSVAFF. Full variable domain (rest looked up from reference TRBV7-2 and TRBJ1-1): GAGVSQSPSNKVTEKGKDVELRCDPISGHTALYWYRQSLGQGLEFLIYFQGNSAPDKSGLPSDRFSAERTGGSVSTLTIQRTQQEDSAVYLCASSLRIEDYYKSVAFFGQGTRLTVV.

The V gene is TRBV20-1, the J gene TRBJ2-7; TRBD2 agrees at 7 bases. CDR1 and CDR2 from the germline V gene are DFQATT and SNEGSKA (reference sequence). The CDR3 spans 15 residues. Germline trimming cut 6 bases from V and 2 bases from J; bases unmatched to any gene: 13. CDR3 in DNA: TGCAGTGCGAACTCGGCGGCTAGCGGAACCTACGAGCAGTACTTC. As protein: CSANSAASGTYEQYF.

This rearrangement joins TRBV7-2 to TRBJ2-1, with D unclear. Germline assignment: CDR1 SGHTA and CDR2 FQGNSA. V gave up 2 bases and J gave up 9 bases, with 11 bases separating them. The CDR3 loop spans 13 amino acids. The chain's CDR3 is CASSLSIGTEQFF. CDR3 DNA: TGTGCCAGCAGCTTAAGTATTGGTACTGAGCAGTTCTTC.

This chain links TRBV6-2 or TRBV6-3 with TRBJ2-1, with D maybe TRBD2 (6 bases). Germline V gives CDR1 MNHEY, CDR2 SVGEGT. Trimming left V 5 bases short and J 4 bases short, with 9 bases between. CDR3 length: 13 residues. The CDR3 DNA reads as TGTGCCAGCAGTCCCCGGGAGTACAATGAGCAGTTCTTC. The encoded protein is CASSPREYNEQFF.

To note about this clonotype: Relative to the germline gene, one junction end is altered; a read error may explain this. V is TRBV6-1 and J is TRBJ2-7, with TRBD2 matching over 10 bases. Germline CDR1 and CDR2: MNHNS and SASEGT. CDR3 length equals 22 residues. The CDR3 protein is CGSSERGSFGTLGASGRYEQYF. DNA for the CDR3: TGTGGCAGCAGTGAGAGGGGCTCGTTCGGGACACTAGGGGCTAGCGGGAGATACGAGCAGTACTTC.

The V gene is TRBV7-9, the J gene TRBJ1-1, with a weak D call TRBD1 (6 bases). The CDR3 loop spans 15 amino acids. Trimming removed 7 bases from V and 5 bases from J, with 20 bases in between. The germline gives CDR1 SEHNR, CDR2 FQNEAQ (reference sequence). The CDR3 region is CASNRWGQGETEAFF. The CDR3 DNA follows: TGTGCCAGCAACCGGTGGGGACAAGGCGAGACTGAAGCTTTCTTT.

The V and J genes are TRBV19 and TRBJ1-1, with TRBD1 as a possible D gene (5 bases). Trimming pared 5 bases from V and 5 bases from J, leaving 18 bases between. CDR3 length: 15 amino acids. From germline, CDR1 is LNHDA and CDR2 SQIVND (reference sequence). CDR3 coding DNA: TGTGCCAGTAGTCTAGGGGCTAAAGGGGCGACTGAAGCTTTCTTT. Protein sequence: CASSLGAKGATEAFF.

The chain joins TRBV7-6 to TRBJ2-5; 12 nucleotides align to TRBD2. V lost 5 bases and J lost 4; bases outside the gene matches: 14. Germline CDR1 SGHVS, CDR2 FNYEAQ. This CDR3 region has 18 residues. The CDR3 region has the DNA TGTGCCAGCAGCCTCCAACCGACTAGCGGGAGTTGGGGAGAGACCCAGTACTTC. Residues: CASSLQPTSGSWGETQYF.

The gene calls are TRBV20-1 and TRBJ1-6; D is unresolved. CDR3 length: 14 amino acids. Germline V lookup: CDR1 DFQATT, CDR2 SNEGSKA (reference sequence). V lost 6 bases to trimming and J lost 10 bases, with 19 bases between them. CDR3 residues: CSAGSGVVGSPLHF. The CDR3, as DNA: TGCAGTGCGGGTTCTGGCGTTGTTGGGTCACCCCTCCACTTT.

The CDR3 loop is CASAREGYEQYF. CDR3 nucleotide sequence: TGTGCCAGCGCCAGGGAAGGTTACGAGCAGTACTTC. The rearrangement joins TRBV6-1 to TRBJ2-7; possible D gene TRBD1, 5 bases. V lost 8 bases to trimming and J lost 4 bases, with 12 bases between them. CDR1 and CDR2 from the germline V gene are MNHNS and SASEGT. The CDR3 runs to 12 residues.

This clonotype was counted a few times. The V and J genes are TRBV28 and TRBJ2-7; perhaps TRBD1 as D (6 bases). There are 11 residues in the CDR3. Trimming stripped 11 bases from V and 2 bases from J, with 10 bases between. CDR1 and CDR2 (germline): MDHEN, SYDVKM. CDR3 amino acids: CASQGPYEQYF. CDR3 sequence (DNA): TGTGCCTCACAGGGTCCCTACGAGCAGTACTTC.

In its sample, this clonotype ranks as large (0.1 to 1%). The gene calls are TRBV7-2 and TRBJ1-1, with no clear D. V lost 6 bases, J lost 0 bases, and 23 bases lay in between. The CDR3 has 18 residues. In germline, CDR1 is SGHTA, CDR2 FQGNSA. CDR3 sequence reads: CASSMAPRSPVMNTEAFF. CDR3 in DNA: TGTGCCAGCAGTATGGCGCCGAGGAGCCCTGTAATGAACACTGAAGCTTTCTTT.

The sample holds one count of this clonotype. The CDR3 DNA follows: TGTGCCAGCAGTCGATGGACAGGGAACAATCAGCCCCAGCATTTT. This translates into CASSRWTGNNQPQHF. This chain joins TRBV12-3 or TRBV12-4 and TRBJ1-5; TRBD1 agrees at 8 bases. J was trimmed by 3 bases and V by 5 bases; bases with no gene match: 6. The CDR3 is 15 amino acids.

This clonotype occurred a few times. V usage is TRBV7-2 and J usage is TRBJ2-2; 8 bases match TRBD2. V trimming: 3 bases; J trimming: 4 bases; junction bases outside the gene matches: 4. Germline loops: CDR1 SGHTA, CDR2 FQGNSA. The CDR3 runs to 15 residues. The CDR3 here is CASSLGREATGELFF. The CDR3 DNA sequence: TGTGCCAGCAGCTTGGGGCGGGAGGCCACCGGGGAGCTGTTTTTT. The full variable domain, rest sourced from reference TRBV7-2 and TRBJ2-2, is GAGVSQSPSNKVTEKGKDVELRCDPISGHTALYWYRQSLGQGLEFLIYFQGNSAPDKSGLPSDRFSAERTGGSVSTLTIQRTQQEDSAVYLCASSLGREATGELFFGEGSRLTVL.

This clonotype has a handful of counts. This sequence joins TRBV12-3 or TRBV12-4 and TRBJ1-5, with D unclear. V was pared by 4 bases and J by 4 bases, with 14 bases between. The CDR3 totals 15 residues. For the CDR3, the DNA is TGTGCCAGCAGTTCCGCTGGGGTGGCGAATCAGCCCCAGCATTTT. Amino acid sequence: CASSSAGVANQPQHF.